This T cell receptor (beta chain) originates from a study of cytomegalovirus exposure and HLA in healthy donors. Notes on the study in general: A later analysis linked a missense variant in DCLRE1C to the trimming of TCR beta V and J genes. A previous analysis found most TCR beta V segments productive roughly 90% or roughly 30% of the time. Available immune exposure information covered CMV serostatus only.

These donors, healthy bone marrow donors, were studied. Per the germline V gene, CDR1 is MNHNS and CDR2 is SASEGT. The CDR3 sequence is 16 residues long. The V gene end was trimmed by 4 bases and the J gene end by 7 bases; junction bases not matched to a gene: 11. Primers: 60 Vbeta forward and 13 Jbeta reverse. Profiling relied on immunoSEQ multiplex PCR, and the TCRdb table lists in-frame clones only, not all of them. The sample holds 99,000 or so clones, about 83% seen once. Turning to this clone: Antigen: not known.

The chain links TRBV6-1 to TRBJ2-1; 9 bases line up with TRBD2. The specimen sequenced was PBMCs. The TCR was taken from a man between 18 and 35 years old in good health and CMV-seronegative. This CDR3 is CASSVLLAGGRNEQFF. The CDR3 DNA reads as TGTGCCAGCAGTGTCCTTCTGGCGGGAGGGAGGAATGAGCAGTTCTTC.